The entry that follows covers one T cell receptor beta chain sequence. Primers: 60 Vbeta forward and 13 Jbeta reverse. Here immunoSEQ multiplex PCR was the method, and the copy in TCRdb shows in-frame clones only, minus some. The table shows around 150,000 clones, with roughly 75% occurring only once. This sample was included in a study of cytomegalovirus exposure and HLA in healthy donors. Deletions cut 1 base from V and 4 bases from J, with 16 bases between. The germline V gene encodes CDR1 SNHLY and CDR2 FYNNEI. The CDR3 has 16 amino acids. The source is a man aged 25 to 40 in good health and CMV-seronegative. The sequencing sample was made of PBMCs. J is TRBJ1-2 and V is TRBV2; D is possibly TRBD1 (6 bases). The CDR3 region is CASSEGQAERRYGYTF. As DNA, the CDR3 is TGTGCCAGCAGTGAAGGACAGGCGGAGAGACGCTATGGCTACACCTTC. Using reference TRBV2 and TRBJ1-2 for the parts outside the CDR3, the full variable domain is EPEVTQTPSHQVTQMGQEVILRCVPISNHLYFYWYRQILGQKVEFLVSFYNNEISEKSEIFDDQFSVERPDGSNFTLKIRSTKLEDSAMYFCASSEGQAERRYGYTFGSGTRLTVV.